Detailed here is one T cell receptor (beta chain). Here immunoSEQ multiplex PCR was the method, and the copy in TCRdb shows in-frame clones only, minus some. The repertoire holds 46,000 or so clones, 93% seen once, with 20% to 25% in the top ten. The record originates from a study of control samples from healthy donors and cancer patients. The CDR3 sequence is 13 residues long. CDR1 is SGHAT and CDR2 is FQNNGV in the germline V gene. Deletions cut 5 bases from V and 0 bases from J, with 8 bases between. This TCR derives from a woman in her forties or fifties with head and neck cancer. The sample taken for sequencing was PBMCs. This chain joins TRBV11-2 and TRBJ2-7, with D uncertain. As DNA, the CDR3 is TGTGCCAGCAGCCGTATAAGCTCCTACGAGCAGTACTTC. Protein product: CASSRISSYEQYF.